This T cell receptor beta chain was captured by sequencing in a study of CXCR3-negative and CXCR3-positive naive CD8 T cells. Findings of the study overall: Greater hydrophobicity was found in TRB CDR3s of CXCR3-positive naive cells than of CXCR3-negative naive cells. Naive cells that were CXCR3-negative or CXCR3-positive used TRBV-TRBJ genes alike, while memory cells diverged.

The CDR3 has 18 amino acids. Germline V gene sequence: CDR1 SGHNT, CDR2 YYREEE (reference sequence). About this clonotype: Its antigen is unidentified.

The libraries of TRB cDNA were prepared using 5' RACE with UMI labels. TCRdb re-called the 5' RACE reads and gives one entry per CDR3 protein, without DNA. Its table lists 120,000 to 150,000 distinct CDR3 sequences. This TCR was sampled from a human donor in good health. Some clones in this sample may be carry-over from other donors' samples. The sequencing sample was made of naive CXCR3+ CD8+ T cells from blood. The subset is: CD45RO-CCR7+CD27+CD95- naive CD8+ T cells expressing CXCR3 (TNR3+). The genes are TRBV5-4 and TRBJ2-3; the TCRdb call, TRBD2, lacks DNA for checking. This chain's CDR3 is CTSSPEPWRELGTDTQYF.